This note documents a single T cell receptor (beta chain) sequence. J gave up 4 bases and V 0 bases, and 7 bases lay outside the gene matches. The CDR3 is 17 amino acids. Germline V gives CDR1 ENHRY, CDR2 SYGVKD. Clones were sequenced by immunoSEQ multiplex PCR, and TCRdb holds only the in-frame ones, with some missing. Among about 39,000 clones listed, 75% to 85% were seen once. This entry is derived from a study of chemoradiotherapy in HPV16-positive cancers. V gene TRBV10-3 combines with J gene TRBJ2-5; 11 bases map to TRBD2. This receptor was identified in a human donor with HPV-associated anogenital cancer. Here the sequenced sample was blood, taken from a patient who underwent chemoradiotherapy. The CDR3 loop reads CAISESHSGGARETQYF. CDR3 nucleotide sequence: TGTGCCATCAGTGAGTCACATAGCGGGGGGGCGAGAGAGACCCAGTACTTC.